The 18 T cell receptor beta chains listed next were all sequenced from one sample in a study of human T cells and chemical hapten exposure. TCRdb ran MiXCR on the RACE reads and lists one entry per CDR3 protein. Here the sample spans under 450,000 distinct CDR3 sequences, roughly 5% being singletons. Time point reported: patch test 1, 2 weeks after DPC sensitization. Treatment here: therapeutic diphenylcyclopropenone sensitization with weekly scalp DPC. Sequencing was performed on whole blood, taken in connection with sensitization to the hapten diphenylcyclopropenone (DPC). The receptor source for this set is a woman between 50 and 59 years old with alopecia areata. Some clones in this sample may be carry-over from other donors' samples.

This clonotype was counted many times. The genes are TRBV5-1 and TRBJ2-3; a weak D match, TRBD1 (6 bases). V gave up 4 bases and J gave up 1 base, with 13 bases separating them. The CDR3 is 15 residues long. Germline V lookup: CDR1 SGHRS, CDR2 YFSETQ. As DNA, the CDR3 is TGCGCCAGCAGCGTGGGGGCGCGACGCACAGATACGCAGTATTTT. As protein: CASSVGARRTDTQYF. The full variable domain, rest sourced from reference TRBV5-1 and TRBJ2-3, is KAGVTQTPRYLIKTRGQQVTLSCSPISGHRSVSWYQQTPGQGLQFLFEYFSETQRNKGNFPGRFSGRQFSNSRSEMNVSTLELGDSALYLCASSVGARRTDTQYFGPGTRLTVL.

This chain links TRBV4-1 with TRBJ1-5, with D perhaps TRBD1 (6 bases). Trimming took off 2 bases at V and 6 bases at J, with 11 bases between the two ends. The CDR3 has 14 residues. Germline loops: CDR1 MGHRA, CDR2 YSYEKL. Written as DNA, the CDR3 is TGCGCCAGCAGCCAATTTCAGGGGACTCAGCCCCAGCATTTT. This codes for CASSQFQGTQPQHF.

This clonotype was counted at least ten times. The V gene is TRBV19, the J gene TRBJ2-7; TRBD1 matches at 10 bases. The trim removed 8 bases at V and 3 bases at J, leaving 7 bases unmatched. CDR1 and CDR2 (germline): LNHDA, SQIVND (reference sequence). This CDR3 comprises 14 residues. The chain's CDR3 is CASSRTGGVYEQYF. The CDR3 DNA follows: TGTGCCAGTTCCCGGACAGGGGGAGTCTACGAGCAGTACTTC. Together with reference TRBV19 and TRBJ2-7, the CDR3 gives the full variable domain: DGGITQSPKYLFRKEGQNVTLSCEQNLNHDAMYWYRQDPGQGLRLIYYSQIVNDFQKGDIAEGYSVSREKKESFPLTVTSAQKNPTAFYLCASSRTGGVYEQYFGPGTRLTVT.

A word on this clonotype: Since a much larger clone is just one base distant, this may be a read error. This chain connects TRBV4-2 to TRBJ2-7; unclear D gene. V gave up 3 bases and J gave up 3 bases, with 12 bases separating them. The germline CDR1 and CDR2 sequences are LGHNA and YNFKEQ. The CDR3 sequence is 14 residues long. The CDR3 DNA sequence: TGTGCCAGCAGCCAGACCTCCGGCTGCTACGAGCAGTACTTC. Translation gives CASSQTSGCYEQYF.

This chain connects TRBV6-1 to TRBJ1-2; no definite D call. The V gene's germline CDR1 is MNHNS and CDR2 SASEGT. Trimming took 0 bases from V and 3 from J, leaving 8 bases between them. CDR3 size: 14 residues. The CDR3 DNA follows: TGTGCCAGCAGTGAAGCCTCCATGGACTATGGCTACACCTTC. It yields the protein CASSEASMDYGYTF.

This clonotype was counted at least ten times. The rearrangement joins TRBV24-1 to TRBJ2-7; no reliable D call. V lost 7 bases and J lost 3, with 15 bases in between. CDR3 size: 14 residues. Germline lookup yields CDR1 KGHDR and CDR2 SFDVKD. CDR3 in amino acids: CATSDPAHDYEQYF. The CDR3 nucleotides are TGTGCCACCAGCGACCCCGCACATGACTACGAGCAGTACTTC.

At least ten counts were recorded for this clonotype. V gene TRBV5-1 combines with J gene TRBJ2-5, with 9 bases identical to TRBD2. The V segment lost 0 bases and the J segment 4 bases; nucleotides outside the gene matches: 10. This CDR3 has 17 residues. Germline-derived CDR1 and CDR2 are SGHRS and YFSETQ. The CDR3 region is CASSLDWASGARETQYF. The CDR3 DNA follows: TGCGCCAGCAGCTTGGATTGGGCTAGCGGGGCGAGAGAGACCCAGTACTTC.

This clonotype came up a few times. The chain employs TRBV6-5 and TRBJ2-1; maybe TRBD1 (5 bases). The CDR3 extends over 15 amino acids. Trimming took 0 bases from V and 7 from J, leaving 13 bases between them. Germline CDR1 and CDR2: MNHEY and SVGAGI. CDR3 DNA: TGTGCCAGCAGTTACTCTACACTGGCAGGGAATGAGCAGTTCTTC. Residues: CASSYSTLAGNEQFF.

This clonotype was detected a few times. The genes are TRBV3-1 and TRBJ2-1, with 8 bases fitting TRBD1. Germline loops: CDR1 LGHDT, CDR2 YNNKEL (reference sequence). With 2 bases clipped from V and 9 bases from J, the junction kept 15 bases outside the gene matches. This CDR3 has 17 amino acids. For the CDR3, the DNA is TGTGCCAGCAGCCAACCCTCCGGGACAGGCTATCGGGGTGAGCAGTTCTTC. It yields the protein CASSQPSGTGYRGEQFF.

This clonotype turned up a few times. V usage is TRBV2 and J usage is TRBJ2-3, with D possibly being TRBD2 (5 bases). Germline loops: CDR1 SNHLY, CDR2 FYNNEI. V lost 9 bases and J 2 bases, leaving 15 bases between the germline ends. This CDR3 has 14 amino acids. The CDR3: CAREGRTFTDTQYF. The CDR3, as DNA: TGTGCCAGAGAGGGCAGGACGTTCACAGATACGCAGTATTTT.

This clonotype showed up many times. The chain employs TRBV7-9 and TRBJ2-2; 12 nucleotides align to TRBD2. The ends lost 5 bases at V and 5 bases at J; junction bases unmatched: 6. The CDR3 is 16 residues long. Germline values: CDR1 SEHNR, CDR2 FQNEAQ (reference sequence). The CDR3 protein is CASSIGLAGSTGELFF. For the CDR3, the DNA is TGTGCCAGCAGCATTGGACTAGCGGGGTCTACCGGGGAGCTGTTTTTT.

This clonotype was found many times. The chain is built from TRBV9 and TRBJ1-1; unclear D gene. Germline lookup yields CDR1 SGDLS and CDR2 YYNGEE. Trimming removed 0 bases from V and 8 bases from J, with 8 bases in between. CDR3 length equals 12 residues. The chain's CDR3 is CASSVGGPEAFF. In nucleotides, the CDR3 is TGTGCCAGCAGCGTAGGGGGTCCCGAAGCTTTCTTT.

The V call is TRBV20-1, the J call TRBJ2-3, with no clear D. V was trimmed by 3 bases and J by 2 bases, leaving 12 bases between them. The CDR3 sequence is 14 residues long. The germline CDR1 and CDR2 sequences are DFQATT and SNEGSKA (reference sequence). In DNA, the CDR3 is TGCAGTGCTAGGGGCCACCCGGACACAGATACGCAGTATTTT. It is translated as CSARGHPDTDTQYF.

J is TRBJ1-1 and V is TRBV5-6; D possibly corresponds to TRBD1 (6 bases). The CDR3 length is 15 residues. Trimming stripped 3 bases from V and 1 base from J, with 13 bases between. The germline gives CDR1 SGHDT, CDR2 YYEEEE. The CDR3 region is CASSWSPTGNTEAFF. In nucleotides, the CDR3 is TGTGCCAGCAGCTGGAGTCCGACAGGGAACACTGAAGCTTTCTTT.

This clonotype was detected only a few times. This chain links TRBV7-9 with TRBJ2-7; D is unresolved. V was cut by 6 bases and J by 0 bases, with 6 bases left in between. This CDR3 contains 12 residues. Germline V gives CDR1 SEHNR, CDR2 FQNEAQ (reference sequence). CDR3 sequence (DNA): TGTGCCAGCAGTGTTCTCTCCTACGAGCAGTACTTC. Translation gives CASSVLSYEQYF.

This clonotype has a count of ten or more. V gene TRBV7-2 combines with J gene TRBJ2-1; 7 positions match TRBD2. V lost 4 bases and J lost 4; bases outside the gene matches: 16. The CDR3 loop spans 18 amino acids. Germline V gene data show CDR1 as SGHTA and CDR2 as FQGNSA. The DNA of the CDR3 is TGTGCCAGCAGCTCCGCGCCGGGACTTGGGAGGGATTACAATGAGCAGTTCTTC. Amino acids: CASSSAPGLGRDYNEQFF.

This clonotype has ten or more counts. CDR3 sequence reads: CSARDAGRGNIQYF. The DNA of the CDR3 is TGCAGTGCTAGAGATGCAGGGAGGGGAAACATTCAGTACTTC. The J gene is TRBJ2-4, the V gene TRBV20-1; 7 nucleotides align to TRBD2. This CDR3 is built from 14 residues. The germline V gene has CDR1 DFQATT and CDR2 SNEGSKA (reference sequence). The V and J ends lost 0 bases and 6 bases, in that order; junction bases with no gene match: 5.

This clonotype was observed at least ten times. The J gene is TRBJ2-1, the V gene TRBV6-2 or TRBV6-3, with 12 bases that match TRBD2. The ends lost 2 bases at V and 4 bases at J; junction bases unmatched: 6. CDR3 size: 17 residues. Germline loops: CDR1 MNHEY, CDR2 SVGEGT. The CDR3 loop reads CASSYLTSGRIYNEQFF. Here the CDR3 DNA reads TGTGCCAGCAGTTACCTGACTAGCGGGAGAATTTACAATGAGCAGTTCTTC.